This T cell receptor (beta chain) was observed in a study of T cell changes during pregnancy in multiple sclerosis. Sequencing was performed with immunoSEQ multiplex PCR; in TCRdb, only in-frame clones are kept and a portion is missing. Of fewer than 45,000 clones in the sample, approximately 94% were seen once. V gave up 0 bases and J gave up 2 bases, with 11 bases separating them. The CDR3 sequence is 15 residues long. CDR1 is MNHEY, CDR2 SVGAGI, per germline. The sample in question was CD4+ T cells from peripheral blood mononuclear cells, obtained in the third trimester of pregnancy. The V gene is TRBV6-5, the J gene TRBJ2-7, with TRBD2 as a possible D gene (5 bases). This clonotype was obtained from a female donor with multiple sclerosis, enrolled in a pregnancy study. CDR3 bases: TGTGCCAGCAGTTACTCGAGGGCGGAAACCTACGAGCAGTACTTC. Translating gives CASSYSRAETYEQYF.